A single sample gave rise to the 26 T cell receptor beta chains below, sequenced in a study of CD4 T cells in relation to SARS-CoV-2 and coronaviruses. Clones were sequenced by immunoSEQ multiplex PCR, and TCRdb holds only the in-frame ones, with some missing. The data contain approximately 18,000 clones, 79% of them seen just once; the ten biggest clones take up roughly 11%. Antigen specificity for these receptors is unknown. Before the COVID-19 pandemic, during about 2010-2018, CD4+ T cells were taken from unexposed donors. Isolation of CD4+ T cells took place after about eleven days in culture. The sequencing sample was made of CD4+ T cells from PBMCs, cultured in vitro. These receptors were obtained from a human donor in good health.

CDR3 nucleotide sequence: TGTGCCAGCAGCTCAGGGGGCAATGGGGCCAACGTCCTGACTTTC. Translating gives CASSSGGNGANVLTF. The J gene is TRBJ2-6, the V gene TRBV11-3; TRBD1 matches 8 bases. This CDR3 is built from 15 residues. With 4 bases clipped from V and 3 bases from J, the junction kept 2 bases outside the gene matches. Germline V CDR1 and CDR2: SGHNT, YENEEA.

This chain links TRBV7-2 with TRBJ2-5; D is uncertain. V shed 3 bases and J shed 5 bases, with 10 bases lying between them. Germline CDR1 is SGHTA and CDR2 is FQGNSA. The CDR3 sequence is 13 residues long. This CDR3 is CASSLIGLETQYF. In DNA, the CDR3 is TGTGCCAGCAGCTTGATAGGCTTGGAGACCCAGTACTTC.

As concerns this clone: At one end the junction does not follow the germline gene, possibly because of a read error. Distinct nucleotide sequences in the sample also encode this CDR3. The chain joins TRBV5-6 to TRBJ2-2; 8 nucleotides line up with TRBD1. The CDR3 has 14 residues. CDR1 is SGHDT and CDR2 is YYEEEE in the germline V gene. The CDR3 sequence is CASETGVRTGELFF. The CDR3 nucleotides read TGTGCCAGCGAGACAGGGGTTCGGACCGGGGAACTGTTTTTT.

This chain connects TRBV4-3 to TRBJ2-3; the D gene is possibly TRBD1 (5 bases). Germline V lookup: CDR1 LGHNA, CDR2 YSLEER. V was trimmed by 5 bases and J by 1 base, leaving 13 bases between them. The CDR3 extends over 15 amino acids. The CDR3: CASSSFLGGTDTQYF. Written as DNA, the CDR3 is TGCGCCAGCAGCTCTTTCCTAGGGGGCACAGATACGCAGTATTTT.

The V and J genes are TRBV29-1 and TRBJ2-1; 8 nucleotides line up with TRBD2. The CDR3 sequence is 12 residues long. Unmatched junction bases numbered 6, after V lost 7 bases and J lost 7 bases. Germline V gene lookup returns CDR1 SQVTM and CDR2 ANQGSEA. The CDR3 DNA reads TGCAGCGAGGGGACTAGGGGTAATGAGCAGTTCTTC. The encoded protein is CSEGTRGNEQFF.

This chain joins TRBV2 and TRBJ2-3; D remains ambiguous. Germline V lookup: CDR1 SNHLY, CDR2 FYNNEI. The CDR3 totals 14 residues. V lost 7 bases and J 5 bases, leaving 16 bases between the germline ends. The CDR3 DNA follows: TGTGCCAGCACCCCCCTACGAATCGGAGATACGCAGTATTTT. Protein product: CASTPLRIGDTQYF.

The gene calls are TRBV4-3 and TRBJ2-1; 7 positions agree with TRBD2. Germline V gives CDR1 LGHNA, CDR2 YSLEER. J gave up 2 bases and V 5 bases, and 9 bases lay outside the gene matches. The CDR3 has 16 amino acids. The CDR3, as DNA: TGCGCCAGCAGCGCGGACGGGACTAAGACCTACAATGAGCAGTTCTTC. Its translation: CASSADGTKTYNEQFF.

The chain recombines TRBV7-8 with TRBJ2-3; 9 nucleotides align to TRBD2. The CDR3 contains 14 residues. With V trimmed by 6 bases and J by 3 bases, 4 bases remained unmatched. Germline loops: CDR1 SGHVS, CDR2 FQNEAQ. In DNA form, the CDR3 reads TGTGCCAGCAGGTTGACTAGCGGTACAGATACGCAGTATTTT. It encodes CASRLTSGTDTQYF.

CDR3 bases: TGTGCCAGCCGGGGGATAGCGGGAAACACCATATATTTT. It specifies CASRGIAGNTIYF. The chain carries TRBV3-1 (or the pseudogene TRBV3-2) and TRBJ1-3; tentatively, D is TRBD1 (5 bases). Trimming removed 8 bases from V and 4 bases from J, with 12 bases in between. The CDR3 length is 13 residues. CDR1 is LGHDT, CDR2 YNNKEL, per germline (reference sequence).

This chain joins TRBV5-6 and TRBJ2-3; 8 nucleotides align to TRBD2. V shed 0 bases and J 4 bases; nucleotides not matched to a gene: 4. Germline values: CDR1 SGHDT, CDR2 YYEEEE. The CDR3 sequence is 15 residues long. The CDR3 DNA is TGTGCCAGCAGCTTGGGGGGCGGGGGGTCAGATACGCAGTATTTT. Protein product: CASSLGGGGSDTQYF.

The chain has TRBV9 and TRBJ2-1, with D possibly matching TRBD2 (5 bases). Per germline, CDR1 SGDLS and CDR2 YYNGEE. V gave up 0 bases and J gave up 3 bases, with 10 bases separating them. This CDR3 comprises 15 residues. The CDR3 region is CASSVGVGNYNEQFF. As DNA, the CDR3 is TGTGCCAGCAGCGTAGGAGTCGGGAACTACAATGAGCAGTTCTTC.

The CDR3 DNA reads as TGTGCCAGCAGCTCCCTTAGCGGGATTAGGTCCTACGAGCAGTACTTC. This gives the protein CASSSLSGIRSYEQYF. The chain joins TRBV11-2 to TRBJ2-7; 8 nucleotides align to TRBD2. Germline lookup yields CDR1 SGHAT and CDR2 FQNNGV. The CDR3 length is 16 residues. Trimming at V came to 4 bases and at J to 1 base, leaving 9 bases not matched to a gene.

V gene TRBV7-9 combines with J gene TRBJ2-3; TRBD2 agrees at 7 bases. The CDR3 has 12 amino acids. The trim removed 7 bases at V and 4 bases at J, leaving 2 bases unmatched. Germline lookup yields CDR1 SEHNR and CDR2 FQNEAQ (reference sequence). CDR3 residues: CASNRGADTQYF. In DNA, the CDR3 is TGTGCCAGCAACCGGGGGGCAGATACGCAGTATTTT. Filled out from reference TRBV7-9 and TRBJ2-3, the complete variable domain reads DTGVSQNPRHKITKRGQNVTFRCDPISEHNRLYWYRQTLGQGPEFLTYFQNEAQLEKSRLLSDRFSAERPKGSFSTLEIQRTEQGDSAMYLCASNRGADTQYFGPGTRLTVL.

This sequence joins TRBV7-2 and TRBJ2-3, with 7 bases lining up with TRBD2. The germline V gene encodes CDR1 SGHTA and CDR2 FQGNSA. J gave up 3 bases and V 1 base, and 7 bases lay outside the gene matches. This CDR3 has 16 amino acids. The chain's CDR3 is CASSLGGGRGTDTQYF. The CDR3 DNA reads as TGTGCCAGCAGCTTAGGGGGAGGGAGGGGTACAGATACGCAGTATTTT.

The CDR3 DNA reads TGTGCCAGCAGCCAAGACCCCGGGACAGGAGTTAACACCGGGGAGCTGTTTTTT. Protein product: CASSQDPGTGVNTGELFF. The rearrangement uses TRBV4-2 and TRBJ2-2; the match to TRBD1 covers 8 bases. V shed 0 bases and J 2 bases; nucleotides not matched to a gene: 8. This CDR3 is 18 amino acids long. Germline CDR1 and CDR2: LGHNA and YNFKEQ.

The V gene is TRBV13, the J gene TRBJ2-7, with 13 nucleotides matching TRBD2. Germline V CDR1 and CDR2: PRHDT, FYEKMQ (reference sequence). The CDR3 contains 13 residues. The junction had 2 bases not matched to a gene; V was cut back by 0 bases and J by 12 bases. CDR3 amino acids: CASSLGLAGGPYF. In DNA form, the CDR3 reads TGTGCCAGCAGCTTAGGACTAGCGGGAGGGCCGTACTTC.

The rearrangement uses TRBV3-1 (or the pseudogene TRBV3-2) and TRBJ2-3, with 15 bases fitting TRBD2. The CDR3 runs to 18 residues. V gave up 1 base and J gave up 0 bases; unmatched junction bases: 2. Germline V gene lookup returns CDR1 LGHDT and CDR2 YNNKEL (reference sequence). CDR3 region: CASSQGTSGGGSTDTQYF. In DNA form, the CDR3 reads TGTGCCAGCAGCCAAGGGACTAGCGGGGGGGGGAGCACAGATACGCAGTATTTT.

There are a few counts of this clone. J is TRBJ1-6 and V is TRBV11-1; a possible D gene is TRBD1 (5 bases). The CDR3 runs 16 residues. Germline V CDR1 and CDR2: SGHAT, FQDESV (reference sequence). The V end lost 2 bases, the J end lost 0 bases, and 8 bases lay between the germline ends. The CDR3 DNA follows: TGTGCCAGCAGCTTATCAGGGAGCTCCTATAATTCACCCCTCCACTTT. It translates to CASSLSGSSYNSPLHF.

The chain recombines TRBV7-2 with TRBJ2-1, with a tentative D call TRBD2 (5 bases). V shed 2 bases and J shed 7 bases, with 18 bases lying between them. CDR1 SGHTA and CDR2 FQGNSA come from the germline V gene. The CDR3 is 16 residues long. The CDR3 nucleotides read TGTGCCAGCAGCTTAATCGTCCGAGAGCCGGGGAATGAGCAGTTCTTC. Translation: CASSLIVREPGNEQFF.

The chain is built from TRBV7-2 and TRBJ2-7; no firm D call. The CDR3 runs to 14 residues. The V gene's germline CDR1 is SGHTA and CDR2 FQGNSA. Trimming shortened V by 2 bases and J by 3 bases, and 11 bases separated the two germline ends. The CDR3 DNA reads TGTGCCAGCAGCTTACTCGCAGGCAGCTACGAGCAGTACTTC. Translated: CASSLLAGSYEQYF.

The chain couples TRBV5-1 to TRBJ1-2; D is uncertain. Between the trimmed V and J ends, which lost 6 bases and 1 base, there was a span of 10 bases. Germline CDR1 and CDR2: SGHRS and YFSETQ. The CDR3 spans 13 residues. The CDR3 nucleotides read TGCGCCAGCACCCTTGCCGGTAACTATGGCTACACCTTC. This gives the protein CASTLAGNYGYTF.

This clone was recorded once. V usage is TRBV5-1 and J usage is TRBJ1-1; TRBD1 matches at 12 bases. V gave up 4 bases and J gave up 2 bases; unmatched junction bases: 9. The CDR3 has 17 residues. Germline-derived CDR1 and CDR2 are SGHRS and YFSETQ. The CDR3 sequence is CASSLGTGGLGNTEAFF. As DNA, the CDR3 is TGCGCCAGCAGCCTCGGGACAGGGGGCCTGGGAAACACTGAAGCTTTCTTT. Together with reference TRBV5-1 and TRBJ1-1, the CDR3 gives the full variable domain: KAGVTQTPRYLIKTRGQQVTLSCSPISGHRSVSWYQQTPGQGLQFLFEYFSETQRNKGNFPGRFSGRQFSNSRSEMNVSTLELGDSALYLCASSLGTGGLGNTEAFFGQGTRLTVV.

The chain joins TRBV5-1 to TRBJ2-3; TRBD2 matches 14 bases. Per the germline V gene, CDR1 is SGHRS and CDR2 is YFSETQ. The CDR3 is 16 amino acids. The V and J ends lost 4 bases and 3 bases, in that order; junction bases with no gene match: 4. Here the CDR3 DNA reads TGCGCCAGCAGCCCGGGACTAGCGGGGGCGACAGATACGCAGTATTTT. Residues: CASSPGLAGATDTQYF.

CDR3 residues: CASSQGIRWREARTDTQYF. The DNA for the CDR3 is TGCGCCAGCAGCCAAGGTATTCGCTGGCGGGAGGCTCGCACAGATACGCAGTATTTT. V is TRBV4-3 and J is TRBJ2-3; 8 bases are shared with TRBD2. The V gene's germline CDR1 is LGHNA and CDR2 YSLEER. CDR3 length: 19 residues. Unmatched junction bases numbered 13, after V lost 1 base and J lost 1 base.

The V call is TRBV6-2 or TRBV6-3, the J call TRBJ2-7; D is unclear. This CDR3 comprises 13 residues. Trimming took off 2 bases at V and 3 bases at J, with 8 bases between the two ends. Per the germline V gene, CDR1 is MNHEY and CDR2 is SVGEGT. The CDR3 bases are TGTGCCAGCAGTTACGTGGCATTCTACGAGCAGTACTTC. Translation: CASSYVAFYEQYF.

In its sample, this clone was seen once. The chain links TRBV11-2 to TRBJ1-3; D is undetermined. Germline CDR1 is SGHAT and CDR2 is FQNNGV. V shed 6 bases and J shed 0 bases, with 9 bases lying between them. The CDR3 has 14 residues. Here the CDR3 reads CASRPGTSGNTIYF. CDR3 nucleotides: TGTGCCAGCAGGCCAGGAACCTCTGGAAACACCATATATTTT.